This T cell receptor beta chain was identified in a study of technical replicates of blood from a handful of donors. V dropped 1 base and J dropped 1; count of bases not matched to a gene: 6. This CDR3 spans 16 amino acids. Germline V gene data show CDR1 as MNHEY and CDR2 as SMNVEV (reference sequence). Repertoires were generated with immunoSEQ multiplex PCR, while TCRdb's copy carries only in-frame clones and drops some. The sample comprises about 76,000 clones, roughly 96% of which are singletons, and approximately 0.2% rests with the top ten. Sample: T cells isolated from PBMCs. This TCR derives from a human donor in good health. The J gene is TRBJ1-1, the V gene TRBV27; TRBD1 matches at 7 bases. CDR3 nucleotide sequence: TGTGCCAGCAGTTTATTTCTGGGACAGTGGAACACTGAAGCTTTCTTT. As protein: CASSLFLGQWNTEAFF.